This T cell receptor (beta chain) was sequenced in a study of technical replicates of blood from a handful of donors. Generated by immunoSEQ multiplex PCR, the TCRdb table keeps only in-frame clones and is missing some. Among more than 90,000 clones listed, around 95% were seen once. CDR1 and CDR2 (germline): MNHNS, SASEGT. The CDR3 extends over 13 amino acids. J was trimmed by 8 bases and V by 4 bases; bases with no gene match: 5. The sequencing sample was made of T cells isolated from PBMCs. The source of this sequence is a human donor in good health. The chain recombines TRBV6-1 with TRBJ2-1; 7 positions agree with TRBD2. The CDR3 DNA sequence: TGTGCCAGCAGTGGACTAGCTAAAGATGAGCAGTTCTTC. As protein: CASSGLAKDEQFF.